This T cell receptor (beta chain) was sequenced during a study of CD8+CD57+ T cells in acquired aplastic anemia. Study-wide background: Recorded DNA amounts for sorted CD4+ and CD8+ cells had an average of approximately 3 ug. Healthy donors yielded some 9.9 million CD4+ cell reads on average. Points from the study as a whole: Between patients and controls, over 25 CD8+ CDR3 sequences were found in common.

The germline V gene encodes CDR1 MNHEY and CDR2 SMNVEV (reference sequence). Deletions cut 8 bases from V and 2 bases from J, with 13 bases between. The CDR3 spans 15 residues. In this sample, this clonotype turned up many times. As yet, its antigen is unknown. Genomic DNA constituted the template upon which TCR beta VDJ and CDR3 profiling was performed. TCRdb called the reads again in MiXCR, with one record for every CDR3 protein. Of some 190,000 distinct CDR3 sequences listed, less than 70% are singletons. The sequence came from a human donor in good health, serving as a control. Sequenced material: sorted CD4+, CD8+, or CD8+CD57+ T cells (not recorded which) from PBMCs. The chain uses TRBV27 and TRBJ1-6, with a weak D call TRBD1 (6 bases). CDR3: CASCSQGTYNSPLHF. For the CDR3, the DNA is TGTGCCAGCTGCTCGCAGGGGACCTATAATTCACCCCTCCACTTT.